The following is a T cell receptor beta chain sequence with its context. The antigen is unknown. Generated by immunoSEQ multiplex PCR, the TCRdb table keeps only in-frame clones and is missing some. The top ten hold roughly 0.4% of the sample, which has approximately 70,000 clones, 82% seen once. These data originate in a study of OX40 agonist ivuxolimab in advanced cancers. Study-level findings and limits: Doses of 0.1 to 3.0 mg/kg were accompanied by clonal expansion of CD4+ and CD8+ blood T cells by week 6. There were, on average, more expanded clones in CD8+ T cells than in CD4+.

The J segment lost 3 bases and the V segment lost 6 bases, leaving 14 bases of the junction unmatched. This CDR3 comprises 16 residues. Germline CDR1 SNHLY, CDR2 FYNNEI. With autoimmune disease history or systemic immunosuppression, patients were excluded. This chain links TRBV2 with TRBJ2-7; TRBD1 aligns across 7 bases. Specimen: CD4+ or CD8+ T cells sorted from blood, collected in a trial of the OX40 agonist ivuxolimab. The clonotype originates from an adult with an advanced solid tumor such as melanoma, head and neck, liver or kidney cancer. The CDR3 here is CASRAIRQGPNYEQYF. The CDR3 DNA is TGTGCCAGCAGAGCCATTAGACAGGGTCCTAACTACGAGCAGTACTTC.